What follows describes a single T cell receptor beta chain. The target antigen is unknown. The data stem from a study of PD-1 blockade in classical Hodgkin lymphoma. Findings and limits, study-wide: There remain no defined causes for the repertoire differences, which possibly reflect disease activity or prior therapy. Compared with healthy donors, newly diagnosed patients reportedly showed lower baseline TCR diversity.

As for time point: newly diagnosed, previously untreated cHL patient sample. Negative selection with magnetic separation was used to purify CD4+ T cells from thawed PBMCs. Untreated, newly diagnosed classical Hodgkin lymphoma PBMCs were comparators. The V gene's germline CDR1 is MNHEY and CDR2 SVGAGI. This CDR3 comprises 15 residues. V gave up 8 bases and J gave up 6 bases; unmatched junction bases: 13. Clones were sequenced by immunoSEQ multiplex PCR, and TCRdb holds only the in-frame ones, with some missing. The sample includes roughly 27,000 clones, around 89% of them seen just once. The chain has TRBV6-5 and TRBJ2-3, with TRBD2 matching over 8 bases. The sample was CD4+ T cells from blood. This clonotype was sampled from a human donor with classical Hodgkin lymphoma. The CDR3 is CASAPLAGGADTQYF. DNA of the CDR3: TGTGCCAGCGCCCCCCTGGCGGGAGGAGCGGATACGCAGTATTTT.